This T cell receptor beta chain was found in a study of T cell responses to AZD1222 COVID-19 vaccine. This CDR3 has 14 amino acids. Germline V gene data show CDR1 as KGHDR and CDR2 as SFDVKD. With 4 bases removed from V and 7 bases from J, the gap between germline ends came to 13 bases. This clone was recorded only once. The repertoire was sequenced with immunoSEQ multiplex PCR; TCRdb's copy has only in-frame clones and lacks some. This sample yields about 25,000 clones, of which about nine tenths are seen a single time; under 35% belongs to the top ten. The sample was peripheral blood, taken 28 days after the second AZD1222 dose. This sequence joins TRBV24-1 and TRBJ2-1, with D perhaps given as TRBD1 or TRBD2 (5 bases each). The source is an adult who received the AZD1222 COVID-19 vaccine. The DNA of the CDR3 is TGTGCCACCAGTGACAGGGACGGTTTAAATGAGCAGTTCTTC. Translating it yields CATSDRDGLNEQFF.